The clone carrying this T cell receptor beta chain was detected once. Its antigen is unknown. The data are from a study of shared clonotypes between healthy human individuals. In the study overall: The composition of the donors was a couple of women and a few men aged 18 to 49. General study results and limits: Sampling was confined to blood; repertoires within tissues likely differ.

Assay used: immunoSEQ multiplex PCR; TCRdb lists only in-frame clones, some missing. This sample carries approximately 740,000 clones, under 80% of them seen once, and the ten largest clones take about 1.8%. The CDR3 loop spans 12 amino acids. Per germline, CDR1 MNHEY and CDR2 SMNVEV (reference sequence). V was trimmed by 6 bases and J by 7 bases, leaving 10 bases between them. Every contributor of samples was a Caucasian grown-up residing in Nashville, Tennessee. Input material: memory CD4+ T cells sorted from blood. Subset denoted: CD45RA-negative fraction. The TCR originated in a woman between 25 and 40 years old in good health. The V call is TRBV27, the J call TRBJ1-5; D is undetermined. CDR3 sequence reads: CASSRPGQPQHF. In nucleotides, the CDR3 is TGTGCCAGCAGCCGTCCGGGGCAGCCCCAGCATTTT.